A selection of T cell receptor beta chains follows, all from one sample in a study of T cells after somatic rescue of genetic block. Profiled with immunoSEQ multiplex PCR; TCRdb holds only in-frame clones, not every one. The sample consists of more than 13,000 clones, around 70% of them appearing once. The sample taken for sequencing was peripheral blood mononuclear cells (PBMCs). These receptors were collected from a man aged 18 to 29. Each CDR3 is given with its conserved first and last residue. D genes are given only for firm matches. Size values are once, few and many counts, or a class for expanded clones, and some rows have none.

size: NA
V: TRBV11-2
J: TRBJ2-3
D: NA
CDR3: CASRSDHFTDTQYF
DNA: TGTGCCAGCAGGTCCGACCACTTCACAGATACGCAGTATTTT

size: NA
V: TRBV7-8
J: TRBJ1-6
D: NA
CDR3: CASSLERREYNSPLHF
DNA: TGTGCCAGCAGCTTAGAGAGGAGGGAGTATAATTCACCCCTCCACTTT

size: NA
V: TRBV13
J: TRBJ2-7
D: NA
CDR3: CASSSRQGDPYEQYF
DNA: TGTGCCAGCAGCTCAAGGCAGGGTGATCCCTACGAGCAGTACTTC

size: once
V: TRBV14
J: TRBJ2-5
D: TRBD1
CDR3: CASSPWTGARETQYF
DNA: TGTGCCAGCAGCCCTTGGACAGGAGCCCGGGAGACCCAGTACTTC

size: NA
V: TRBV18
J: TRBJ2-7
D: NA
CDR3: CASSPKPGILYEQYF
DNA: TGTGCCAGCTCACCGAAACCGGGGATACTTTACGAGCAGTACTTC

size: NA
V: TRBV2
J: TRBJ2-3
D: TRBD2
CDR3: CASSEGSSGRSTDTQYF
DNA: TGTGCCAGCAGTGAGGGGTCTAGCGGGAGAAGCACAGATACGCAGTATTTT

size: NA
V: TRBV28
J: TRBJ2-7
D: NA
CDR3: CASSEIDRGNEQYF
DNA: TGTGCCAGCAGTGAAATAGACCGAGGTAACGAGCAGTACTTC

size: NA
V: TRBV10-3
J: TRBJ2-1
D: TRBD2
CDR3: CATRTSGSLGLSYNEQFF
DNA: TGTGCCACCCGGACTAGCGGGAGTCTTGGGCTCTCCTACAATGAGCAGTTCTTC

size: medium-sized
V: TRBV10-3
J: TRBJ2-7
D: NA
CDR3: CAISDHQGGEQYF
DNA: TGTGCCATCAGTGACCACCAGGGTGGGGAGCAGTACTTC

size: NA
V: TRBV21-1
J: TRBJ2-7
D: NA
CDR3: CASSKGSVSSYEQYF
DNA: TGTGCCAGCAGCAAAGGGTCAGTAAGCTCCTACGAGCAGTACTTC

size: NA
V: TRBV28
J: TRBJ1-6
D: NA
CDR3: CASSFWGAYSPLHF
DNA: TGTGCCAGCAGTTTTTGGGGGGCCTATTCACCCCTCCACTTT

size: NA
V: TRBV9
J: TRBJ1-2
D: NA
CDR3: CASSLNGYGYTF
DNA: TGTGCCAGCAGCCTTAACGGCTATGGCTACACCTTC

size: NA
V: TRBV6-4
J: TRBJ1-5
D: NA
CDR3: CASSDPTGRGNQPQHF
DNA: TGTGCCAGCAGTGACCCTACAGGGCGAGGCAATCAGCCCCAGCATTTT

size: few
V: TRBV7-8
J: TRBJ2-7
D: NA
CDR3: CASSTRRGSSYEQYF
DNA: TGTGCCAGCAGCACCAGACGTGGGAGCTCCTACGAGCAGTACTTC

size: NA
V: TRBV6-5
J: TRBJ2-7
D: TRBD1
CDR3: CASRDRYYEQYF
DNA: TGTGCCAGCAGGGACAGGTACTACGAGCAGTACTTC

size: NA
V: TRBV14
J: TRBJ2-7
D: NA
CDR3: CASSQIRAGGSYEQYF
DNA: TGTGCCAGCAGCCAAATAAGGGCCGGGGGCTCCTACGAGCAGTACTTC

size: NA
V: TRBV6-6
J: TRBJ2-7
D: TRBD2
CDR3: CASRRIAGEFHEQYF
DNA: TGTGCCAGCAGGAGAATAGCGGGGGAATTCCACGAGCAGTACTTC

size: NA
V: TRBV18
J: TRBJ2-5
D: NA
CDR3: CASRGGFQETQYF
DNA: TGTGCCAGCCGGGGAGGTTTCCAAGAGACCCAGTACTTC

size: NA
V: TRBV29-1
J: TRBJ2-7
D: NA
CDR3: CSVVGDDSAYEQYF
DNA: TGCAGCGTTGTCGGGGATGACAGCGCCTACGAGCAGTACTTC

size: NA
V: TRBV5-1
J: TRBJ2-3
D: NA
CDR3: CASSLTASTDTQYF
DNA: TGCGCCAGCAGCTTGACAGCTAGCACAGATACGCAGTATTTT

size: NA
V: TRBV5-4
J: TRBJ2-7
D: NA
CDR3: CASSPHRASSVEQYF
DNA: TGTGCCAGCAGCCCTCACAGGGCTAGTAGTGTCGAGCAGTACTTC

size: NA
V: TRBV10-3
J: TRBJ2-2
D: NA
CDR3: CAISGGHATGELFF
DNA: TGTGCCATCAGTGGGGGTCACGCCACCGGGGAGCTGTTTTTT

size: NA
V: TRBV11-3
J: TRBJ2-7
D: NA
CDR3: CASSSGSQDYEQYF
DNA: TGTGCCAGCAGCTCCGGGTCCCAAGACTACGAGCAGTACTTC

size: NA
V: TRBV10-3
J: TRBJ2-5
D: NA
CDR3: CAISDRFGETQYF
DNA: TGTGCCATCAGTGACAGGTTTGGGGAGACCCAGTACTTC

size: NA
V: TRBV5-1
J: TRBJ2-7
D: TRBD1
CDR3: CASSPGQGGGEQYF
DNA: TGCGCCAGCAGCCCTGGACAGGGAGGTGGCGAGCAGTACTTC

size: NA
V: TRBV9
J: TRBJ2-3
D: NA
CDR3: CASSPRLGKDTDTQYF
DNA: TGTGCCAGCAGCCCCCGACTGGGAAAGGATACAGATACGCAGTATTTT

size: few
V: TRBV5-1
J: TRBJ1-6
D: NA
CDR3: CASSLTGHYNSPLHF
DNA: TGCGCCAGCAGCTTAACGGGACACTATAATTCACCCCTCCACTTT

size: NA
V: TRBV7-7
J: TRBJ1-6
D: NA
CDR3: CASSLDPNSPLHF
DNA: TGTGCTAGCAGCTTAGACCCCAATTCACCCCTCCACTTT

size: NA
V: TRBV21-1
J: TRBJ1-6
D: NA
CDR3: CASSKTGGGSPLHF
DNA: TGTGCCAGCAGCAAAACAGGGGGCGGTTCACCCCTCCACTTT

size: NA
V: TRBV5-4
J: TRBJ2-7
D: NA
CDR3: CASSLDQVYEQYF
DNA: TGTGCCAGCAGCCTGGACCAGGTCTACGAGCAGTACTTC

size: NA
V: TRBV10-1
J: TRBJ2-7
D: NA
CDR3: CASSLCRDEQYF
DNA: TGCGCCAGCAGTTTGTGCCGGGACGAGCAGTACTTC

size: NA
V: TRBV5-1
J: TRBJ1-4
D: TRBD1
CDR3: CASSDLRDRASEKLFF
DNA: TGCGCCAGCAGCGATCTCCGGGACAGGGCATCTGAAAAACTGTTTTTT

size: NA
V: TRBV28
J: TRBJ2-7
D: NA
CDR3: CASSSPSYEQYF
DNA: TGTGCCAGCAGTTCACCTTCTTACGAGCAGTACTTC

size: many
V: TRBV19
J: TRBJ1-5
D: TRBD1
CDR3: CASSDWTGRNQPQHF
DNA: TGTGCCAGTAGTGACTGGACAGGGCGGAATCAGCCCCAGCATTTT

size: NA
V: TRBV5-1
J: TRBJ2-7
D: NA
CDR3: CASSLGRGAPSGYEQYF
DNA: TGCGCCAGCAGCTTGGGAAGGGGGGCTCCTTCGGGCTACGAGCAGTACTTC

size: NA
V: TRBV7-3
J: TRBJ2-2
D: TRBD2
CDR3: CASSSGTSGRRAGELFF
DNA: TGTGCCAGCAGCTCCGGGACTAGCGGGAGAAGGGCCGGGGAGCTGTTTTTT

size: once
V: TRBV5-1
J: TRBJ2-1
D: NA
CDR3: CASRLDSYNEQFF
DNA: TGCGCCAGCAGGTTGGACAGTTACAATGAGCAGTTCTTC

size: NA
V: TRBV13
J: TRBJ1-6
D: TRBD1
CDR3: CASSLRQGANSPLHF
DNA: TGTGCCAGCAGCTTACGACAGGGGGCCAATTCACCCCTCCACTTT

size: NA
V: TRBV5-1
J: TRBJ2-5
D: TRBD2
CDR3: CASSLMTSGGGTQETQYF
DNA: TGCGCCAGCAGCTTGATGACTAGCGGGGGAGGCACCCAAGAGACCCAGTACTTC

size: NA
V: TRBV9
J: TRBJ2-3
D: NA
CDR3: CASSVEGSLILTDTQYF
DNA: TGTGCCAGCAGCGTAGAAGGGTCTTTAATCCTAACAGATACGCAGTATTTT

size: NA
V: TRBV6-6
J: TRBJ1-5
D: NA
CDR3: CASSYSIGFEGRQKHF
DNA: TGTGCCAGCAGTTACTCGATCGGATTTGAGGGCAGACAGAAGCATTTT

size: NA
V: TRBV6-5
J: TRBJ2-1
D: TRBD2
CDR3: CASSYSNGRAYNEQFF
DNA: TGTGCCAGCAGTTACTCGAACGGGAGGGCCTACAATGAGCAGTTCTTC

size: NA
V: TRBV6-1
J: TRBJ1-5
D: NA
CDR3: CASLNPRNQPQHF
DNA: TGTGCCAGCCTCAACCCTAGGAATCAGCCCCAGCATTTT

size: few
V: TRBV30
J: TRBJ2-2
D: TRBD1
CDR3: CAWSVPPGQGPPGELFF
DNA: TGTGCCTGGAGTGTACCCCCGGGACAGGGACCCCCCGGGGAGCTGTTTTTT

size: NA
V: TRBV7-3
J: TRBJ2-5
D: TRBD1
CDR3: CASSLSRDRAETQYF
DNA: TGTGCCAGCAGCTTGTCCCGGGACAGGGCGGAGACCCAGTACTTC